Sequencing of this TCR beta chain was carried out in a study of blood T cell repertoires in COVID-19. Adults between roughly 18 and 89 years of age took part from 20 to 25 US areas. Data came from immunoSEQ multiplex PCR; TCRdb stores just in-frame clones and leaves some out. The sample yields some 270,000 clones, approximately 90% seen once. The TCR comes from a woman aged 25 to 39 with acute COVID-19. The sequencing sample was made of PBMCs or T cells enriched from blood (not recorded which).

In DNA form, the CDR3 reads TGTGCCAGCAGCTTAACCCTCTCGGGACTGATTTCGGGGGAGCAGTACTTC. Translation gives CASSLTLSGLISGEQYF. The rearrangement links TRBV11-2 to TRBJ2-7; D is possibly TRBD2 (6 bases). V lost 2 bases, J lost 7 bases, and 24 bases lay in between. The CDR3 extends over 17 amino acids. Per germline, CDR1 SGHAT and CDR2 FQNNGV.